A selection of T cell receptor beta chains follows, all from one sample in a study of early T cells in non-severe SARS-CoV-2 infection. One entry per CDR3 protein, called by TCRdb with MiXCR from the 5' RACE reads. The table lists around 99,000 distinct CDR3 sequences, 8.5% to 14% of them singletons, with under 9% in the top ten. The source material was whole blood. These receptors all stem from an adult who was a healthcare worker with PCR-confirmed SARS-CoV-2 infection or an uninfected control (not recorded which). The CDR3 runs from the conserved cysteine through the conserved F or W. The D gene is left open where the match is weak. Clone size is given for some rows only: seen once, a few or many times, or a class if the clone is expanded.

v_call	d_call	j_call	cdr3_length	clone_size	cdr3_aa	cdr3_nt
TRBV5-6	NA	TRBJ1-4	14	NA	CASSNRDVRKKLFF	TGTGCCAGCAGCAACAGGGATGTACGGAAAAAACTGTTTTTT
TRBV3-1	NA	TRBJ2-1	15	NA	CASSQEPSVYNEQFF	TGTGCCAGCAGCCAAGAACCTAGCGTCTACAATGAGCAGTTCTTC
TRBV7-2	NA	TRBJ2-4	15	many	CASSFGMLAKNIQYF	TGTGCCAGCAGCTTTGGGATGCTAGCCAAAAACATTCAGTACTTC
TRBV6-2/TRBV6-3	NA	TRBJ1-1	11	many	CASSLGVDAFF	TGTGCCAGCAGTTTGGGGGTGGACGCTTTCTTT
TRBV2	NA	TRBJ2-1	11	many	CASRLWNEQFF	TGTGCCAGCAGATTGTGGAATGAGCAGTTCTTC
TRBV2	TRBD2	TRBJ2-1	17	NA	CASRRGLAGGPAYEQFF	TGTGCCAGCAGGAGGGGACTAGCGGGAGGGCCGGCGTATGAGCAGTTCTTC
TRBV29-1	NA	TRBJ2-7	13	many	CSARDSSLYEQYF	TGCAGCGCGCGGGACAGTTCCCTGTACGAGCAGTACTTC
TRBV10-3	NA	TRBJ2-3	14	NA	CATHRALSSDTQYF	TGTGCCACTCACAGGGCCTTAAGCTCAGATACGCAGTATTTT
TRBV6-2/TRBV6-3	NA	TRBJ1-5	15	NA	CASSPREVVGQPQHF	TGTGCCAGCAGTCCCAGGGAGGTCGTGGGACAGCCCCAGCATTTT
TRBV20-1	NA	TRBJ1-6	13	many	CSARDTLNSPLHF	TGCAGTGCTAGGGACACCCTTAATTCACCCCTCCACTTT
TRBV7-9	NA	TRBJ2-5	13	NA	CASSLGTRETQYF	TGTGCCAGCAGCTTAGGCACCCGGGAGACCCAGTACTTC
TRBV4-2	TRBD2	TRBJ2-3	19	many	CASSQGSVAGVGLADTQYF	TGTGCCAGCAGCCAAGGAAGCGTGGCGGGAGTAGGGTTAGCAGATACGCAGTATTTT
TRBV5-4	NA	TRBJ2-1	15	NA	CASSYGLLSGDEQFF	TGTGCCAGCAGCTACGGACTTCTCTCCGGGGATGAGCAGTTCTTC
TRBV2	NA	TRBJ2-4	12	many	CASAVAKNIQYF	TGTGCCAGCGCGGTAGCCAAAAACATTCAGTACTTC
TRBV24-1	NA	TRBJ2-7	13	NA	CATSETTGYEQYF	TGTGCCACCAGCGAAACGACAGGCTACGAGCAGTACTTC
TRBV7-9	TRBD1	TRBJ1-4	14	NA	CASSRQGISEKLFF	TGTGCCAGCAGCCGACAGGGGATAAGTGAAAAACTGTTTTTT
TRBV27	NA	TRBJ2-3	15	many	CASSLTTGLGDTQYF	TGTGCCAGCAGTTTAACTACTGGATTGGGGGATACGCAGTATTTT
TRBV20-1	TRBD2	TRBJ2-1	16	NA	CSTRSRLAGVSSEQFF	TGCAGTACTAGATCCCGACTAGCGGGAGTGTCGTCTGAGCAGTTCTTC
TRBV7-2	NA	TRBJ2-1	14	NA	CASSGARSYNEQFF	TGTGCCAGCAGCGGAGCCCGCTCCTACAATGAGCAGTTCTTC
TRBV12-3/TRBV12-4	TRBD2	TRBJ2-1	16	NA	CASSFSSSGNVGEQFF	TGTGCCAGCAGTTTCTCGTCGAGCGGGAACGTCGGTGAGCAGTTCTTC
TRBV6-5	NA	TRBJ2-2	16	NA	CASSSTGTQGTGELFF	TGTGCCAGCAGTTCGACCGGGACTCAGGGCACCGGGGAGCTGTTTTTT
TRBV7-9	NA	TRBJ1-1	13	NA	CASSSVLNTEAFF	TGTGCCAGCAGCTCCGTCCTGAACACTGAAGCTTTCTTT
TRBV20-1	NA	TRBJ2-3	16	few	CSARVYPTASTDTQYF	TGCAGTGCTAGAGTTTACCCGACAGCTAGCACAGATACGCAGTATTTT
TRBV6-5	NA	TRBJ1-1	16	many	CASSSLLLGGNTEAFF	TGTGCCAGCAGTTCCCTTCTACTGGGCGGCAACACTGAAGCTTTCTTT
TRBV15	TRBD2	TRBJ2-7	15	NA	CATSRFGLGGYEQYF	TGTGCCACCAGCAGGTTCGGACTAGGTGGATACGAGCAGTACTTC
TRBV7-9	NA	TRBJ2-1	13	NA	CASSTGRSNEQFF	TGTGCCAGCAGCACCGGACGTAGCAATGAGCAGTTCTTC
TRBV20-1	NA	TRBJ2-3	15	few	CSASHLGQSADTQYF	TGCAGTGCTAGCCACCTTGGGCAGTCCGCAGATACGCAGTATTTT
TRBV7-9	TRBD2	TRBJ2-3	17	many	CASSLAGGLAETDTQYF	TGTGCCAGCAGCTTAGCCGGCGGACTAGCGGAAACAGATACGCAGTATTTT
TRBV29-1	TRBD1	TRBJ2-5	14	many	CSGRDRGSGETQYF	TGCAGCGGCCGGGACAGGGGCTCCGGAGAGACCCAGTACTTC
TRBV7-3	TRBD1	TRBJ2-2	18	many	CASSLMGRGHANTGELFF	TGTGCCAGCAGCTTAATGGGCAGGGGGCATGCGAACACCGGGGAGCTGTTTTTT
TRBV6-2/TRBV6-3	NA	TRBJ1-1	11	many	CASFGWAEAFF	TGTGCCAGCTTTGGCTGGGCTGAAGCTTTCTTT
TRBV4-1	NA	TRBJ1-6	17	many	CASSQVAYQGWGSPLHF	TGCGCCAGCAGCCAAGTTGCTTATCAGGGATGGGGTTCACCCCTCCACTTT
TRBV10-3	TRBD1	TRBJ1-2	17	many	CAICDRDRGSSHYGYTF	TGTGCCATCTGCGACCGGGACAGGGGGTCCTCTCACTATGGCTACACCTTC
TRBV10-3	NA	TRBJ2-2	14	few	CAMTGTVNTGELFF	TGTGCCATGACCGGGACGGTGAACACCGGGGAGCTGTTTTTT
TRBV25-1	TRBD1	TRBJ2-7	14	many	CASSPDRFTYEQYF	TGTGCCAGCAGTCCGGACAGGTTTACCTACGAGCAGTACTTC
TRBV2	TRBD2	TRBJ2-1	15	many	CASSGDLAGGGEQFF	TGTGCCAGCAGTGGGGACCTAGCGGGAGGCGGTGAGCAGTTCTTC
TRBV5-6	TRBD2	TRBJ2-7	16	NA	CASRGLAGGKSYEQYF	TGTGCCAGCAGGGGACTAGCGGGAGGAAAGTCCTACGAGCAGTACTTC
TRBV19	TRBD2	TRBJ2-7	15	few	CATGTRAGGIYEQYF	TGTGCCACCGGAACCCGAGCGGGAGGAATCTACGAGCAGTACTTC
TRBV20-1	TRBD2	TRBJ2-3	16	many	CSAIHRLAGPTDTQYF	TGCAGTGCCATTCACCGACTAGCGGGACCCACAGATACGCAGTATTTT
TRBV5-1	TRBD1	TRBJ2-4	15	NA	CASQTGTGPKNIQYF	TGCGCCAGCCAAACCGGGACAGGGCCCAAAAACATTCAGTACTTC
TRBV2	TRBD2	TRBJ2-3	19	many	CASSEALRGPSGSPDTQYF	TGTGCCAGCAGTGAAGCGCTTCGGGGGCCTAGCGGGAGCCCAGATACGCAGTATTTT
TRBV6-5	TRBD2	TRBJ2-3	18	many	CASSSNPTSGRSTDTQYF	TGTGCCAGCAGTTCAAACCCGACTAGCGGGAGGAGCACAGATACGCAGTATTTT
TRBV7-6	TRBD2	TRBJ2-7	13	many	CASSLAAGGEQYF	TGTGCCAGCAGCTTAGCGGCCGGGGGGGAGCAGTACTTC
TRBV28	NA	TRBJ1-2	10	NA	CASSHAETTF	TGTGCCAGCAGCCACGCCGAGACAACCTTC